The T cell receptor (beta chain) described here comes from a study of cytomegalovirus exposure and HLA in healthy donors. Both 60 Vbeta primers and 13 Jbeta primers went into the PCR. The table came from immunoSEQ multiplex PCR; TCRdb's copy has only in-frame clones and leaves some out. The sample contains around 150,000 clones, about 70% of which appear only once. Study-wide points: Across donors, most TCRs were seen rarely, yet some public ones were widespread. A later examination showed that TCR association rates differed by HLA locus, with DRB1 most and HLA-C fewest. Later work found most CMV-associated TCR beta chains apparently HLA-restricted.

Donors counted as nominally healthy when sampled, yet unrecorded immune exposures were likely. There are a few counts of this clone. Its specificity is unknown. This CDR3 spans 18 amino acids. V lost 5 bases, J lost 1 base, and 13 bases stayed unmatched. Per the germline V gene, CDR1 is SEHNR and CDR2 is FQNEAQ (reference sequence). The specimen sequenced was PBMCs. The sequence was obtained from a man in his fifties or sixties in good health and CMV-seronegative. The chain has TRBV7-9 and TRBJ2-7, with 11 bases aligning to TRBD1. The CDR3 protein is CASSIDEPGQGGSYEQYF. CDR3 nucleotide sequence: TGTGCCAGCAGCATTGATGAGCCGGGACAGGGGGGATCCTACGAGCAGTACTTC.